Shown below are 7 T cell receptor beta chains from a single sample sequenced in a study of shared clonotypes between healthy human individuals. The assay was immunoSEQ multiplex PCR, and TCRdb's table has in-frame clones only and misses some. Of roughly 720,000 clones listed, roughly 87% were seen once; the top ten hold 34%. Input material: memory CD8+ T cells from PBMCs. The subset was: CD45RO+ cells pooled with CCR7-negative TemRA cells. The receptors stem from a man between 18 and 35 years old in good health. Some clones in this sample may be carry-over from other donors' samples.

J is TRBJ2-3 and V is TRBV15; TRBD2 matches 11 bases. There are 17 residues in the CDR3. Germline V gives CDR1 LNHNV, CDR2 YYDKDF (reference sequence). V shed 5 bases and J 6 bases; nucleotides not matched to a gene: 13. CDR3 bases: TGTGCCACCAGCCCAACCATTAGCGGGGGGGGCAGGGATACGCAGTATTTT. It translates to CATSPTISGGGRDTQYF.

The sample holds a few counts of this clone. V gene TRBV7-9 combines with J gene TRBJ2-4; 9 bases fit TRBD2. The CDR3 is made up of 18 amino acids. The germline V gene encodes CDR1 SEHNR and CDR2 FQNEAQ (reference sequence). V lost 5 bases to trimming and J lost 8 bases; unmatched junction nucleotides: 19. The CDR3 DNA reads as TGTGCCAGCAGCCCTACTCGTGGGGCTAGCGGGACGAGGGACATTCAGTACTTC. It specifies CASSPTRGASGTRDIQYF.

This chain uses TRBV7-8 with TRBJ1-1; tentatively, D is TRBD1 (6 bases). The CDR3 spans 18 residues. V was clipped by 1 base and J by 4 bases, with 22 bases between them. CDR1 and CDR2 from the germline V gene are SGHVS and FQNEAQ. The CDR3 region has the DNA TGTGCCAGCAGCTTAGTCTCCGGTGAAAACAGGGAGGGCACTGAAGCTTTCTTT. This codes for CASSLVSGENREGTEAFF.

Turning to this clone: At the DNA level, this CDR3 is encoded by other sequences in the same sample as well. This rearrangement joins TRBV9 to TRBJ2-3; D is possibly TRBD1 (6 bases). The CDR3 is made up of 14 amino acids. Trimming cost V 3 bases and J 1 base, with 9 bases left between them. Germline V CDR1 and CDR2: SGDLS, YYNGEE. The CDR3 bases are TGTGCCAGCAGCGCTGGGGGCGGCACAGATACGCAGTATTTT. Amino acids: CASSAGGGTDTQYF.

J is TRBJ1-5 and V is TRBV28; D unclear. The ends were cut back, 3 bases at V and 5 bases at J, with 2 bases in the middle. Germline values: CDR1 MDHEN, CDR2 SYDVKM. This CDR3 is 11 amino acids long. The CDR3 nucleotides read TGTGCCAGCAGTTTTGATCAGCCCCAGCATTTT. Translating it yields CASSFDQPQHF.

CDR3 coding DNA: TGTGCCAGCAGCTCAGCAGACAGGGTACCTAATGAAAAACTGTTTTTT. This sequence encodes CASSSADRVPNEKLFF. The chain uses TRBV28 and TRBJ1-4, with 7 bases matching TRBD1. This CDR3 contains 16 residues. Per the germline V gene, CDR1 is MDHEN and CDR2 is SYDVKM. V shed 6 bases, J shed 3 bases, and the junction held 10 bases outside the gene matches.

V usage is TRBV9 and J usage is TRBJ2-1; 8 bases line up with TRBD2. Germline V CDR1 and CDR2: SGDLS, YYNGEE. Trimming took 0 bases from V and 8 from J; bases not matched to a gene: 4. This CDR3 contains 14 residues. CDR3 amino acids: CASSVDGRVDEQFF. In DNA, the CDR3 is TGTGCCAGCAGCGTAGACGGGAGGGTCGATGAGCAGTTCTTC.